The 16 T cell receptor beta chains below were found in one sample sequenced in a study of T cells in Graves' hyperthyroidism and ophthalmopathy. Amplification targeted TCR beta CDR3 regions from RNA transcripts. The HTBI primer set drove a first-round RT-PCR of the TCR CDR3. TCRdb independently ran MiXCR on the multiplex PCR reads; one entry per CDR3 protein. The sample carries about 400,000 distinct CDR3 sequences, about 13% recorded once. Sequenced input: blood. The receptors were sampled from a woman under 30 with Graves' hyperthyroidism.

This clonotype was seen a handful of times. This chain joins TRBV4-3 and TRBJ2-5; D is ambiguous. The V gene lost 1 base and the J gene lost 1 base, with 10 bases spanning the gap. Germline CDR1 LGHNA, CDR2 YSLEER. There are 15 residues in the CDR3. The DNA for the CDR3 is TGCGCCAGCAGCCAAGTTAGGCGTCCCCAAGAGACCCAGTACTTC. Its protein product is CASSQVRRPQETQYF.

The rearrangement joins TRBV11-2 to TRBJ2-7; the D is unclear. Trimming cost V 5 bases and J 3 bases, with 20 bases left between them. This CDR3 spans 16 amino acids. Germline V gene lookup returns CDR1 SGHAT and CDR2 FQNNGV. The CDR3 loop reads CASSQITFVRSYEQYF. The CDR3 DNA follows: TGTGCCAGCAGCCAAATAACGTTTGTTAGGAGCTACGAGCAGTACTTC.

This clonotype showed up many times. V is TRBV20-1 and J is TRBJ1-2; tentatively, D is TRBD1 (6 bases). Trimming cost V 0 bases and J 10 bases, with 27 bases left between them. This CDR3 comprises 17 residues. CDR1 and CDR2 from the germline V gene are DFQATT and SNEGSKA (reference sequence). CDR3 nucleotide sequence: TGCAGTGCTAGAGATGTCGGGAGTCGGGGGCGTGGTTCCCTCTACACCTTC. It specifies CSARDVGSRGRGSLYTF.

This clonotype was found many times. The chain couples TRBV28 to TRBJ1-4; D is unclear. Germline assignment: CDR1 MDHEN and CDR2 SYDVKM. The germline V and J ends were trimmed by 6 bases and 8 bases, with 16 bases remaining between them. The CDR3 contains 14 residues. This chain's CDR3 is CASSHALKAEKLFF. The CDR3 bases are TGTGCCAGCAGCCATGCCCTCAAGGCGGAAAAACTGTTTTTT.

This clonotype occurred many times. The rearrangement links TRBV28 to TRBJ2-4, with TRBD2 matching over 12 bases. This CDR3 region has 14 residues. CDR1 and CDR2 from the germline V gene are MDHEN and SYDVKM. V trimming: 3 bases; J trimming: 8 bases; junction bases outside the gene matches: 2. The CDR3 DNA sequence: TGTGCCAGCAGTTTTAGACTAGCGGGAGACATTCAGTACTTC. Translation gives CASSFRLAGDIQYF.

The chain carries TRBV20-1 and TRBJ1-5; possibly TRBD1 for D (6 bases). This CDR3 comprises 15 residues. Germline V gives CDR1 DFQATT, CDR2 SNEGSKA (reference sequence). Trimming removed 3 bases at V and 1 base at J, with 13 bases between. CDR3 sequence (DNA): TGCAGTGCTAGTAAGACAGGTCTGAGCAATCAGCCCCAGCATTTT. It is translated as CSASKTGLSNQPQHF.

This clonotype was counted ten times or more. The chain recombines TRBV28 with TRBJ1-2; a possible D gene is TRBD1 (5 bases). In germline, CDR1 is MDHEN, CDR2 SYDVKM. V shed 5 bases and J shed 6 bases, with 13 bases lying between them. The CDR3 is 13 amino acids. CDR3 in DNA: TGTGCCAGCAGTCCCAACAGGTCGAATGGCTACACCTTC. This sequence encodes CASSPNRSNGYTF.

This clonotype was seen ten or more times. CDR3 DNA: TGTGCCAGCATCAATGGGGCAGGGCTTGTGTACAATGAGCAGTTCTTC. Translated: CASINGAGLVYNEQFF. V is TRBV28 and J is TRBJ2-1, with D possibly matching TRBD1 (5 bases). Germline CDR1 reads MDHEN; CDR2 reads SYDVKM. The CDR3 has 16 amino acids. V lost 7 bases and J 4 bases, leaving 20 bases between the germline ends.

In its sample, this clonotype was seen a few times. The CDR3 coding sequence is TGTGCCAGCAGTTTCGGGGTACAGAACACTGAAGCTTTCTTT. Protein sequence: CASSFGVQNTEAFF. V and J are TRBV12-3 or TRBV12-4 and TRBJ1-1; no clear D gene. This CDR3 contains 14 residues. Trimming took 3 bases from V and 1 from J, leaving 9 bases between them.

This clonotype was found many times. The chain uses TRBV5-6 and TRBJ2-7, with TRBD1 matching 9 bases. The CDR3 sequence is 15 residues long. The germline V gene has CDR1 SGHDT and CDR2 YYEEEE. V lost 4 bases and J lost 3; bases outside the gene matches: 8. The CDR3 loop is CASSGTGTGFYEQYF. CDR3 sequence (DNA): TGTGCCAGCAGCGGTACCGGGACAGGGTTCTACGAGCAGTACTTC.

In its sample, this clonotype was seen a few times. The chain links TRBV4-3 to TRBJ2-1; 11 bases fit TRBD2. This CDR3 has 16 amino acids. The V gene end was trimmed by 2 bases and the J gene end by 9 bases; junction bases not matched to a gene: 9. Germline values: CDR1 LGHNA, CDR2 YSLEER. The CDR3 nucleotides read TGCGCCAGCAGCCAATCACTAGCGGGAGTGAGTGGTGAGCAGTTCTTC. It codes for CASSQSLAGVSGEQFF.

This clonotype was seen a handful of times. The V call is TRBV7-2, the J call TRBJ2-7; possible D gene TRBD2, 6 bases. Trimming left V 5 bases short and J 9 bases short, with 17 bases between. This CDR3 contains 13 residues. From germline, CDR1 is SGHTA and CDR2 FQGNSA. The CDR3 protein is CASSPQEAGPQYF. The CDR3 bases are TGTGCCAGCAGCCCTCAGGAAGCGGGCCCGCAGTACTTC.

In its sample, this clonotype was seen many times. This sequence joins TRBV28 and TRBJ2-5; D is undetermined. CDR1 MDHEN and CDR2 SYDVKM come from the germline V gene. The ends were cut back, 2 bases at V and 1 base at J, with 8 bases in the middle. The CDR3 has 14 residues. The CDR3, as DNA: TGTGCCAGCAGTTTAAGGCAGGTCCAAGAGACCCAGTACTTC. It translates to CASSLRQVQETQYF. The whole variable domain, filled in from reference TRBV28 and TRBJ2-5, reads DVKVTQSSRYLVKRTGEKVFLECVQDMDHENMFWYRQDPGLGLRLIYFSYDVKMKEKGDIPEGYSVSREKKERFSLILESASTNQTSMYLCASSLRQVQETQYFGPGTRLLVL.

This clonotype was seen repeatedly, ten times or more. The chain uses TRBV30 and TRBJ2-7; D may be TRBD1 or TRBD2 (6 bases each). The CDR3 has 12 amino acids. The V end lost 8 bases, the J end lost 6 bases, and 17 bases lay between the germline ends. Germline values: CDR1 GTSNPN, CDR2 SVGIG (reference sequence). The CDR3 DNA is TGTGCCGTAACAGGGAGGCCTGCCGAGCAGTACTTC. Translating gives CAVTGRPAEQYF.

This clonotype was counted many times. The chain uses TRBV28 and TRBJ2-3; D remains ambiguous. Germline-derived CDR1 and CDR2 are MDHEN and SYDVKM. V dropped 3 bases and J dropped 2 bases, with 9 bases sitting between them. The CDR3 totals 14 residues. Here the CDR3 reads CASSFAALTDTQYF. The DNA of the CDR3 is TGTGCCAGCAGTTTCGCAGCTCTCACAGATACGCAGTATTTT.

V usage is TRBV20-1 and J usage is TRBJ2-3, with a weak D call TRBD1 (6 bases). V lost 2 bases to trimming and J lost 6 bases, with 12 bases between them. The germline V gene has CDR1 DFQATT and CDR2 SNEGSKA (reference sequence). The CDR3 consists of 13 residues. The CDR3 coding sequence is TGCAGTGCTAGACCACAGGGAACCGATACGCAGTATTTT. It encodes CSARPQGTDTQYF.